This T cell receptor (beta chain) derives from a study of cytomegalovirus exposure and HLA in healthy donors. A multiplex PCR was run with 60 Vbeta primers and 13 Jbeta primers. The authors' processing: The authors later counted roughly 79 million unique TCR beta chains, around 9.9 million of them shared. The protocol was immunoSEQ multiplex PCR, while the TCRdb copy is restricted to in-frame clones and leaves out a portion. V and J calls plus clone size are reproduced from that table; the DNA served to infer D and trimming. The sample gives roughly 200,000 clones, about four fifths of which show up once; about 3.5% is in the top ten. Trimming cost V 4 bases and J 7 bases; bases outside gene matches: 4. CDR3 size: 13 residues. CDR1 is LGHNA and CDR2 is YNFKEQ in the germline V gene. Notes on the study in general: In a later analysis, TCR association rates varied by HLA locus: DRB1 most, HLA-C fewest.

In the case of this clone: The antigen is not known.

The chain joins TRBV4-2 to TRBJ1-2, with 9 bases lining up with TRBD1. The receptor comes from a man in his forties or fifties in good health and CMV-seropositive. The sequenced material came from PBMCs. CDR3: CASSPGQGIGYTF. CDR3 nucleotides: TGTGCCAGCAGCCCGGGACAGGGAATTGGCTACACCTTC.